This entry describes one T cell receptor (beta chain). Its antigen is still unknown. The method was immunoSEQ multiplex PCR; TCRdb's version includes in-frame clones alone and lacks a portion of them. The table has fewer than 6,000 clones, 88% seen once. This specimen comes from a study of immune evolution from preneoplasia to lung adenocarcinoma. Regarding the study as a whole: Later-stage lesions seemingly showed higher T cell density and diversity than normal lung.

H&E slides confirmed each diagnosis, reviewed by two pathologists independently. V dropped 2 bases and J dropped 0; count of bases not matched to a gene: 11. In germline, CDR1 is MDHEN, CDR2 SYDVKM. This CDR3 spans 18 amino acids. This chain joins TRBV28 and TRBJ2-3; 7 positions agree with TRBD2. The sample was FFPE atypical adenomatous hyperplasia tissue from the lung. Subset described: atypical adenomatous hyperplasia (AAH), lung preneoplasia. This clonotype originated in a person between 65 and 80 years old with lung adenocarcinoma. CDR3 loop: CASSLEALGGGSTDTQYF. CDR3 nucleotides: TGTGCCAGCAGTTTAGAAGCCCTAGGCGGGGGAAGCACAGATACGCAGTATTTT.